A selection of T cell receptor beta chains follows, all from one sample in a study of T cell changes during pregnancy in multiple sclerosis. Assay: immunoSEQ multiplex PCR; the TCRdb copy retains only in-frame clones and omits some. The table lists fewer than 80,000 clones, over 80% of them singletons. Sequencing used peripheral blood, obtained in the third trimester of pregnancy. The receptors here all came from a female donor in good health, enrolled as a control in a pregnancy study. Each CDR3 is given with its conserved first and last residue. Fields, in order: D gene, V gene, clone size, CDR3 length, J gene, CDR3 protein, CDR3 DNA. D genes are given only for firm matches. Clone size appears in some rows only: once, few, many, or a class for an expanded clone.

D: .; V: TRBV6-5; size: .; length: 13; J: TRBJ1-1; CDR3: CASSYRSNTEAFF; DNA: TGTGCCAGCAGTTATAGGAGTAACACTGAAGCTTTCTTT
D: TRBD1; V: TRBV11-2; size: .; length: 15; J: TRBJ1-3; CDR3: CASSLTGGKGNTIYF; DNA: TGTGCCAGCAGCCTCACAGGGGGCAAGGGAAACACCATATATTTT
D: .; V: TRBV7-2; size: .; length: 14; J: TRBJ1-6; CDR3: CASSLTGKNSPLHF; DNA: TGTGCCAGCAGCTTAACAGGGAAGAATTCACCCCTCCACTTT
D: .; V: TRBV6-6; size: .; length: 14; J: TRBJ2-7; CDR3: CASSYGQLNYEQYF; DNA: TGTGCCAGCAGTTACGGGCAGCTTAACTACGAGCAGTACTTC
D: .; V: TRBV19; size: once; length: 15; J: TRBJ2-2; CDR3: CASSLSGRYTGELFF; DNA: TGTGCCAGTAGTCTCTCAGGCAGGTACACCGGGGAGCTGTTTTTT
D: TRBD1; V: TRBV7-9; size: .; length: 14; J: TRBJ1-5; CDR3: CASSGTGPNQPQHF; DNA: TGTGCCAGCAGCGGGACAGGGCCCAATCAGCCCCAGCATTTT
D: TRBD2; V: TRBV4-1; size: .; length: 16; J: TRBJ2-5; CDR3: CASSRSGGETQETQYF; DNA: TGCGCCAGCAGCCGCAGCGGGGGGGAAACACAAGAGACCCAGTACTTC
D: .; V: TRBV6-1; size: few; length: 12; J: TRBJ1-1; CDR3: CASSGEATEAFF; DNA: TGTGCCAGCAGTGGGGAGGCCACTGAAGCTTTCTTT
D: TRBD1; V: TRBV7-8; size: once; length: 19; J: TRBJ2-2; CDR3: CASSLRATGGFQNTGELFF; DNA: TGTGCCAGCAGCTTGAGGGCGACAGGGGGCTTCCAGAACACCGGGGAGCTGTTTTTT
D: TRBD2; V: TRBV9; size: .; length: 16; J: TRBJ2-1; CDR3: CASSDLSGGTYNEQFF; DNA: TGTGCCAGCAGCGACCTAAGCGGGGGAACCTACAATGAGCAGTTCTTC
D: TRBD1; V: TRBV7-6; size: .; length: 15; J: TRBJ2-5; CDR3: CASSSRQGTQETQYF; DNA: TGTGCCAGCAGCTCAAGACAGGGGACCCAAGAGACCCAGTACTTC
D: TRBD1; V: TRBV7-2; size: .; length: 14; J: TRBJ2-7; CDR3: CASSPRDRGYEQYF; DNA: TGTGCCAGCAGCCCTCGGGACAGGGGGTACGAGCAGTACTTC
D: .; V: TRBV6-5; size: .; length: 13; J: TRBJ2-1; CDR3: CASSRPAGDEQFF; DNA: TGTGCCAGCAGCCGTCCGGCAGGGGATGAGCAGTTCTTC
D: .; V: TRBV7-8; size: .; length: 14; J: TRBJ1-6; CDR3: CASSPMDGGSALHF; DNA: TGTGCCAGCAGCCCTATGGACGGAGGCTCGGCCCTCCACTTT
D: .; V: TRBV18; size: once; length: 15; J: TRBJ1-1; CDR3: CASSPLQQGGTEAFF; DNA: TGTGCCAGCTCACCACTTCAGCAGGGTGGAACTGAAGCTTTCTTT
D: .; V: TRBV10-3; size: .; length: 14; J: TRBJ1-4; CDR3: CAISDSTRDEKLFF; DNA: TGTGCCATCAGTGATTCCACGAGGGATGAAAAACTGTTTTTT
D: .; V: TRBV28; size: .; length: 13; J: TRBJ2-1; CDR3: CASSTFRYNEQFF; DNA: TGTGCCAGCAGTACCTTCCGGTACAATGAGCAGTTCTTC
D: .; V: TRBV7-9; size: .; length: 10; J: TRBJ2-5; CDR3: CASSLGGLYF; DNA: TGTGCCAGCAGCTTAGGGGGACTTTACTTC
D: TRBD2; V: TRBV5-1; size: once; length: 16; J: TRBJ2-5; CDR3: CASSPGLAGDLETQYF; DNA: TGCGCCAGCAGCCCGGGACTAGCGGGAGATCTCGAGACCCAGTACTTC
D: .; V: TRBV4-2; size: .; length: 15; J: TRBJ2-2; CDR3: CASSQTGLPTGELFF; DNA: TGTGCCAGCAGCCAGACGGGACTTCCCACCGGGGAGCTGTTTTTT
D: TRBD1; V: TRBV7-9; size: .; length: 17; J: TRBJ2-7; CDR3: CASSPQGMTGKGYEQYF; DNA: TGTGCCAGCAGCCCCCAGGGGATGACAGGGAAAGGCTACGAGCAGTACTTC
D: TRBD2; V: TRBV20-1; size: .; length: 11; J: TRBJ2-7; CDR3: CSARGNYEQYF; DNA: TGCAGTGCGCGGGGGAACTACGAGCAGTACTTC
D: TRBD2; V: TRBV18; size: .; length: 14; J: TRBJ2-7; CDR3: CASSPSGGTYEQYF; DNA: TGTGCCAGCTCGCCTAGCGGGGGGACCTACGAGCAGTACTTC
D: .; V: TRBV29-1; size: .; length: 11; J: TRBJ2-7; CDR3: CSVIRDYEQYF; DNA: TGCAGCGTTATCCGGGACTACGAGCAGTACTTC
D: .; V: TRBV2; size: once; length: 15; J: TRBJ1-6; CDR3: CASASVGTNNSPLHF; DNA: TGTGCCAGCGCCAGTGTGGGGACTAATAATTCACCCCTCCACTTT
D: .; V: TRBV28; size: .; length: 14; J: TRBJ2-5; CDR3: CASSLGPKGETQYF; DNA: TGTGCCAGCAGTTTGGGCCCTAAAGGAGAGACCCAGTACTTC
D: .; V: TRBV30; size: .; length: 12; J: TRBJ2-4; CDR3: CAGRSNENIQYF; DNA: TGTGCCGGGCGCTCGAATGAAAACATTCAGTACTTC
D: .; V: TRBV18; size: .; length: 14; J: TRBJ2-5; CDR3: CASSPRGARETQYF; DNA: TGTGCCAGCTCACCACGTGGGGCCCGAGAGACCCAGTACTTC